A selection of T cell receptor beta chains follows, all from one sample in a study of CD8+CD57+ T cells in acquired aplastic anemia. TCRdb reprocessed the reads via MiXCR and lists one record per CDR3 protein. Of some 200,000 distinct CDR3 sequences detected, 48% appear once; the ten largest clones hold approximately 9.7%. The sample comprised sorted CD4+, CD8+, or CD8+CD57+ T cells (not recorded which) from PBMCs. The receptor source for this set is a human donor with aplastic anemia. Each CDR3 is given with its conserved first and last residue. A D gene is named only where the DNA matches it firmly. Clone size is not always given. Where it is, it says once, few, many or a class for expanded clones.

CDR3: CATRQGGADTQYF; DNA: TGTGCCACCCGGCAGGGAGGGGCAGATACGCAGTATTTT; D: TRBD2; size: few; J: TRBJ2-3; V: TRBV15
CDR3: CASSGLNGVRDEQYF; DNA: TGTGCCAGCAGCGGATTGAACGGGGTACGCGACGAGCAGTACTTC; D: .; size: .; J: TRBJ2-7; V: TRBV11-1
CDR3: CASSLGRYTEAFF; DNA: TGTGCCAGCAGCTTGGGTAGATACACTGAAGCTTTCTTT; D: .; size: many; J: TRBJ1-1; V: TRBV5-8
CDR3: CATSDRLAGGNTGELFF; DNA: TGTGCCACCAGTGATAGACTAGCGGGGGGGAACACCGGGGAGCTGTTTTTT; D: TRBD2; size: .; J: TRBJ2-2; V: TRBV24-1
CDR3: CSVVPGDRGYEQYF; DNA: TGCAGCGTTGTCCCGGGGGACAGAGGCTACGAGCAGTACTTC; D: .; size: once; J: TRBJ2-7; V: TRBV29-1
CDR3: CSARTWPASTDTQYF; DNA: TGCAGTGCTAGAACGTGGCCGGCAAGCACAGATACGCAGTATTTT; D: .; size: .; J: TRBJ2-3; V: TRBV20-1
CDR3: CSANSGRMNTEAFF; DNA: TGCAGTGCTAACTCGGGACGGATGAACACTGAAGCTTTCTTT; D: .; size: .; J: TRBJ1-1; V: TRBV20-1
CDR3: CATTRRRGETQYF; DNA: TGTGCCACAACCCGGAGGCGGGGAGAGACCCAGTACTTC; D: .; size: once; J: TRBJ2-5; V: TRBV19
CDR3: CATSRASGPYEQYF; DNA: TGTGCCACCAGCAGAGCTAGCGGTCCCTACGAGCAGTACTTC; D: TRBD2; size: few; J: TRBJ2-7; V: TRBV15
CDR3: CASSSSLAPRDSPLHF; DNA: TGTGCCAGCAGCAGCTCTCTGGCCCCAAGGGATTCACCCCTCCACTTT; D: .; size: .; J: TRBJ1-6; V: TRBV11-1
CDR3: CASSPTGNGQFF; DNA: TGTGCCAGCAGCCCGACAGGGAACGGGCAGTTCTTC; D: TRBD1; size: many; J: TRBJ2-1; V: TRBV2
CDR3: CSVRLNYEQYF; DNA: TGCAGCGTCCGACTTAATTACGAGCAGTACTTC; D: .; size: .; J: TRBJ2-7; V: TRBV29-1
CDR3: CASSLRVGNEQFF; DNA: TGTGCCAGCAGCTTGAGGGTCGGAAATGAGCAGTTCTTC; D: .; size: many; J: TRBJ2-1; V: TRBV5-4
CDR3: CASSSGSTNEKLFF; DNA: TGTGCCAGCAGCTCCGGATCTACAAATGAAAAACTGTTTTTT; D: .; size: many; J: TRBJ1-4; V: TRBV7-2
CDR3: CSARDRRQGAYGELFF; DNA: TGCAGTGCTAGAGATCGTAGACAGGGGGCCTACGGGGAGCTGTTTTTT; D: TRBD1; size: .; J: TRBJ2-2; V: TRBV20-1
CDR3: CSVNRDATNEQFF; DNA: TGCAGCGTTAATAGGGACGCAACCAATGAGCAGTTCTTC; D: .; size: many; J: TRBJ2-1; V: TRBV29-1
CDR3: CASSLAAGLAAHNEQFF; DNA: TGCGCCAGCAGCTTGGCTGCTGGACTAGCGGCCCACAATGAGCAGTTCTTC; D: TRBD2; size: .; J: TRBJ2-1; V: TRBV5-1
CDR3: CASSQGAGGGLEQYF; DNA: TGCGCCAGCAGCCAAGGGGCGGGAGGAGGGCTCGAGCAGTACTTC; D: TRBD2; size: once; J: TRBJ2-7; V: TRBV4-3
CDR3: CASSYVGTQETQYF; DNA: TGTGCCAGCAGTTACGTCGGGACCCAAGAGACCCAGTACTTC; D: .; size: .; J: TRBJ2-5; V: TRBV12-3/TRBV12-4
CDR3: CATRIFLGLAGEDDNEQFF; DNA: TGTGCCACCCGCATTTTTTTAGGACTAGCGGGAGAGGATGACAATGAGCAGTTCTTC; D: TRBD2; size: many; J: TRBJ2-1; V: TRBV15
CDR3: CASGSGTYEQYF; DNA: TGTGCCAGCGGGAGTGGTACCTACGAGCAGTACTTC; D: .; size: .; J: TRBJ2-7; V: TRBV2
CDR3: CASSADMSGNTIYF; DNA: TGTGCCAGCAGTGCTGACATGTCTGGAAACACCATATATTTT; D: .; size: .; J: TRBJ1-3; V: TRBV6-1
CDR3: CASGQGALKETQYF; DNA: TGTGCCAGTGGACAGGGGGCCTTAAAAGAGACCCAGTACTTC; D: TRBD1; size: many; J: TRBJ2-5; V: TRBV19
CDR3: CASSDWISRGHQNQPQHF; DNA: TGTGCCAGCAGTGATTGGATCAGTCGGGGACATCAGAATCAGCCCCAGCATTTT; D: .; size: .; J: TRBJ1-5; V: TRBV25-1
CDR3: CASSTTGGRGNGYTF; DNA: TGTGCCAGTAGTACAACAGGGGGCCGAGGGAATGGCTACACCTTC; D: TRBD1; size: .; J: TRBJ1-2; V: TRBV19
CDR3: CASSLYGGNEQYF; DNA: TGTGCCAGCAGCTTGTACGGGGGGAACGAGCAGTACTTC; D: TRBD2; size: .; J: TRBJ2-7; V: TRBV5-5